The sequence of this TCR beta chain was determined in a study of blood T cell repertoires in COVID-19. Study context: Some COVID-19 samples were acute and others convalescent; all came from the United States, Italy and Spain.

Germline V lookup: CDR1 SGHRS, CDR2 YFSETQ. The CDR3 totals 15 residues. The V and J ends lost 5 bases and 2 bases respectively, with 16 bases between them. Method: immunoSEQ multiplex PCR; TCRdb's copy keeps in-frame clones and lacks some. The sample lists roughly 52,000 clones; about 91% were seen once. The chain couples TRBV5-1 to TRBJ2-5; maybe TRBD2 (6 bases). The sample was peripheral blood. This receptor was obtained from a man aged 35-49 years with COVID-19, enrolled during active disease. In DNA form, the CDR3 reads TGCGCCAGCAGGGAAGACGGGACTGAGCAAGAGACCCAGTACTTC. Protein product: CASREDGTEQETQYF.